This T cell receptor beta chain was recovered during a study of beta chain features in type 1 diabetes. Expressed TCRB transcripts were sequenced after all isolated RNA was converted to cDNA. Assay used: immunoSEQ multiplex PCR; TCRdb lists only in-frame clones, some missing. The sample contains hundreds of thousands of clones, about 29% of which appear only once. Per the germline V gene, CDR1 is SQVTM and CDR2 is ANQGSEA. The CDR3 has 11 residues. V was pared by 4 bases and J by 0 bases, with 4 bases between. This rearrangement joins TRBV29-1 to TRBJ2-7; D is unclear. Sequencing was performed on naive CD4+ T cells from blood. This TCR was recovered from a man between 18 and 29 years old in good health. The DNA of the CDR3 is TGCAGCGTTGGTTACTCCTACGAGCAGTACTTC. Protein sequence: CSVGYSYEQYF.